This T cell receptor beta chain was sequenced during a study of cytomegalovirus exposure and HLA in healthy donors. The CDR3 consists of 17 residues. It was with 60 Vbeta and 13 Jbeta primers that the PCR ran. The repertoire was sequenced with immunoSEQ multiplex PCR; TCRdb's copy has only in-frame clones and lacks some. The table has 150,000 to 200,000 clones, about 77% seen once. Specimen: PBMCs. The chain employs TRBV21-1 and TRBJ1-2; the table's D call, TRBD1, was not checked against the DNA. TRBV21-1 is tagged as a pseudogene. This clonotype was obtained from a male donor in good health and CMV-seropositive. The CDR3 nucleotides read TGTGCCAGCAGCGTTGACCGGGACAGCGAAACTAGCTATGGCTACACCTTC. This codes for CASSVDRDSETSYGYTF.